This T cell receptor beta chain was sequenced for a study of early stage breast cancer tumors. Generated by immunoSEQ multiplex PCR, the TCRdb table keeps only in-frame clones and is missing some. The sample includes 30,000 to 35,000 clones, over 70% of them seen just once. Notes on this clone: The target antigen is unknown.

Germline lookup yields CDR1 SGHNT and CDR2 YYREEE (reference sequence). The length of the CDR3 is 15 residues. After removal of 5 bases from V and 3 bases from J, the junction contained 6 bases not matched to a gene. Study findings and constraints: Blood repertoires resembled normal breast more than tumor.

The receptor was isolated from a middle-aged person with breast cancer. The V gene is TRBV5-4, the J gene TRBJ1-1; 11 nucleotides line up with TRBD1. Sequenced: blood. CDR3 amino acids: CASRQDRGRHTEAFF. CDR3 in DNA: TGTGCCAGCAGACAGGACAGGGGGCGGCACACTGAAGCTTTCTTT.